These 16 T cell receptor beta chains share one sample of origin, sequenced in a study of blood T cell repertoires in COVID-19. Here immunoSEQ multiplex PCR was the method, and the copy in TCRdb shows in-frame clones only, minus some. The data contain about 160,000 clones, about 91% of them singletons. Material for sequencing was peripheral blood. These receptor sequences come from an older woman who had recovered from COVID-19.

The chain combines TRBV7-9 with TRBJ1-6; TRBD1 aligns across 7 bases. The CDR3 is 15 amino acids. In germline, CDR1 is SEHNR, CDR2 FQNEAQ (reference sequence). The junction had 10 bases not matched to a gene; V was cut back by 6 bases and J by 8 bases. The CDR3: CASRRDGRGDSPLHF. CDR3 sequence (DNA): TGTGCCAGCAGAAGAGATGGCAGGGGGGATTCACCCCTCCACTTT.

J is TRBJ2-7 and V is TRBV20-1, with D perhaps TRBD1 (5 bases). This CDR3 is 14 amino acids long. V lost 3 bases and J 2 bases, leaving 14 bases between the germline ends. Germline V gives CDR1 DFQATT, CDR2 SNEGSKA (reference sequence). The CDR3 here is CSASSSRATYEQYF. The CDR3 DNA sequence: TGCAGTGCTAGTTCCAGCAGGGCCACCTACGAGCAGTACTTC.

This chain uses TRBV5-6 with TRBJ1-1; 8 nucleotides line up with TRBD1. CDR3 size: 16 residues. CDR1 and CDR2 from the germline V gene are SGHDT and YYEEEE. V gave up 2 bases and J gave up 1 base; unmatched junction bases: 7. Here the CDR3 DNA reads TGTGCCAGCAGCTTCCCGACAGGGGCCCAGAACACTGAAGCTTTCTTT. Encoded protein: CASSFPTGAQNTEAFF.

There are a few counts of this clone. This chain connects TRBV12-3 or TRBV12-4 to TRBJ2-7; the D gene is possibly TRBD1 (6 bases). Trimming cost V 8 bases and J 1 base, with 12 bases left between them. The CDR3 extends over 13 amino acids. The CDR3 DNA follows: TGTGCCAGCTACATAACAGGGTCCTACGAGCAGTACTTC. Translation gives CASYITGSYEQYF.

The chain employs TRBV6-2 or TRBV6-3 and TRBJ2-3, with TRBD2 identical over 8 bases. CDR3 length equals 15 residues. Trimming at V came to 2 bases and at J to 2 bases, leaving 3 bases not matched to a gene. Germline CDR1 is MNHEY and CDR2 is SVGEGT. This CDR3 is CASSYGGGYTDTQYF. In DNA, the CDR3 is TGTGCCAGCAGTTACGGCGGGGGGTACACAGATACGCAGTATTTT.

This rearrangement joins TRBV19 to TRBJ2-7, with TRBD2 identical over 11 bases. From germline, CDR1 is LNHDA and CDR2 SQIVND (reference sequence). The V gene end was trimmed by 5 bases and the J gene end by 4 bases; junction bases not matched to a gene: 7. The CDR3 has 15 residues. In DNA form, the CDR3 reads TGTGCCAGTAGTCTCCGACTAGCGGGGCCATACGAGCAGTACTTC. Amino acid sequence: CASSLRLAGPYEQYF. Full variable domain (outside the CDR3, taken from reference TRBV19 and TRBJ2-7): DGGITQSPKYLFRKEGQNVTLSCEQNLNHDAMYWYRQDPGQGLRLIYYSQIVNDFQKGDIAEGYSVSREKKESFPLTVTSAQKNPTAFYLCASSLRLAGPYEQYFGPGTRLTVT.

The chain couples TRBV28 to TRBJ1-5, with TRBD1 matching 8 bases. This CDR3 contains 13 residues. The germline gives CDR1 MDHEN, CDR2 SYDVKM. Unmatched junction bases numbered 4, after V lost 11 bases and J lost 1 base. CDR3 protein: CASQGASNQPQHF. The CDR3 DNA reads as TGTGCCTCTCAGGGGGCAAGCAATCAGCCCCAGCATTTT.

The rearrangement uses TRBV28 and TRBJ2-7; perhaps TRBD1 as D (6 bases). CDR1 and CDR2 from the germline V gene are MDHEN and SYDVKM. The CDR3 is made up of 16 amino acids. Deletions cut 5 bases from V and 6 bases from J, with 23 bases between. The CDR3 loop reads CASSPAGAGPLVEQYF. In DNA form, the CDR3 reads TGTGCCAGCAGTCCCGCAGGGGCAGGGCCCCTGGTCGAGCAGTACTTC.

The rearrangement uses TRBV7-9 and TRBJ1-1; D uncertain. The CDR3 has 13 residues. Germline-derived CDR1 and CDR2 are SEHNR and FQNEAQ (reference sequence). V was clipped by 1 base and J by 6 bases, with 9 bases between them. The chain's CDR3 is CASSLVPGAEAFF. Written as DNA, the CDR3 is TGTGCCAGCAGCTTAGTACCGGGAGCTGAAGCTTTCTTT. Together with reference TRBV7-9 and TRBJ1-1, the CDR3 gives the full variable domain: DTGVSQNPRHKITKRGQNVTFRCDPISEHNRLYWYRQTLGQGPEFLTYFQNEAQLEKSRLLSDRFSAERPKGSFSTLEIQRTEQGDSAMYLCASSLVPGAEAFFGQGTRLTVV.

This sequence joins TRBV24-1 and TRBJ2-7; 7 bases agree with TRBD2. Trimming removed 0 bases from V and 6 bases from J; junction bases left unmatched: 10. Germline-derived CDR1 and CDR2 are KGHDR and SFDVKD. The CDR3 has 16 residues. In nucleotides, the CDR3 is TGTGCCACCAGTGATTTGGGGGCCGGGACTATAAGCGAGCAGTACTTC. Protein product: CATSDLGAGTISEQYF.

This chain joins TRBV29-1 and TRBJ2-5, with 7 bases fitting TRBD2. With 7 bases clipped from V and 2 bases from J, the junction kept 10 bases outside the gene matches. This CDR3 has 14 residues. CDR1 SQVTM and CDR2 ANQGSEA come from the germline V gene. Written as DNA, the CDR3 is TGCAGCGCCTGGCCTAGCGGAGAACAAGAGACCCAGTACTTC. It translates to CSAWPSGEQETQYF.

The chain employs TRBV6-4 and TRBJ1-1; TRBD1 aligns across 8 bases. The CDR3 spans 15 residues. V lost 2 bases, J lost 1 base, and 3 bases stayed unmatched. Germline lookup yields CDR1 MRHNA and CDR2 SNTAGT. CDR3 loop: CASSDGTGGNTEAFF. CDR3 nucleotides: TGTGCCAGCAGTGACGGAACAGGGGGGAACACTGAAGCTTTCTTT.

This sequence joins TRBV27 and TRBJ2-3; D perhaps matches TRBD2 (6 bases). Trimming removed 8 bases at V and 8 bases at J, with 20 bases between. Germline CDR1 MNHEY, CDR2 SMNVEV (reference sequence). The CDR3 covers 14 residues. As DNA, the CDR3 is TGTGCCAGCCGGAAGGTAGCGGCCCCCGGTACGCAGTATTTT. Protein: CASRKVAAPGTQYF.

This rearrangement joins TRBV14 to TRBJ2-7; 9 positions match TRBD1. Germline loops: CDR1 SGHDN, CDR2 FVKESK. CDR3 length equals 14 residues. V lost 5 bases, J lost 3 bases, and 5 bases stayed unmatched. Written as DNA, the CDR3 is TGTGCCAGCAGCATCCGGGACAGGGACTACGAGCAGTACTTC. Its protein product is CASSIRDRDYEQYF.

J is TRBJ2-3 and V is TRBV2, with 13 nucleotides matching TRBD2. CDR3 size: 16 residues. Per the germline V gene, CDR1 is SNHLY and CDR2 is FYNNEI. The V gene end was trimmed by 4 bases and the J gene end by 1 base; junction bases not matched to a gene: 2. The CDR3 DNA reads TGTGCCAGCAGTGGAGGACTAGCGGGAGGCACAGATACGCAGTATTTT. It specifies CASSGGLAGGTDTQYF.

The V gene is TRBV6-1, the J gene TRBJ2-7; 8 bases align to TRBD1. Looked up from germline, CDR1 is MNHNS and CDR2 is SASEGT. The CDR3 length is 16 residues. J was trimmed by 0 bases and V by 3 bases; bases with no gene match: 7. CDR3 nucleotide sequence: TGTGCCAGCAGTGACCCGGGACAGGCGTACTCCTACGAGCAGTACTTC. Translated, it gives CASSDPGQAYSYEQYF.